The clone carrying this T cell receptor (beta chain) has more than one count but fewer than ten. The antigen is undetermined. Amplification of TCR beta CDR3 regions was performed using RNA transcripts as template. Carried out on the TCR CDR3, a first-round RT-PCR used the HTBI primer set. Each CDR3 protein is one row after TCRdb ran MiXCR on the multiplex PCR reads. The repertoire has under 450,000 distinct CDR3 sequences, less than 20% of them found once; the top ten carry almost 8%. CDR1 SGHKS and CDR2 YYEKEE come from the germline V gene (reference sequence). The V segment lost 4 bases and the J segment 4 bases; nucleotides outside the gene matches: 7. The length of the CDR3 is 16 residues. The data are from a study of T cells in Graves' hyperthyroidism and ophthalmopathy. Study-wide points: Most clonotypes expanded in thyroid above 0.001 were likewise present in blood.

Patients with uncontrolled infections, other autoimmune diseases, pregnancy or lactation were excluded. The V call is TRBV5-5, the J call TRBJ2-6; 8 bases agree with TRBD1. This sequence was found in a woman aged 18-29 years with Graves' hyperthyroidism. Sequencing was carried out using blood. CDR3: CASSVQGARGANVLTF. The CDR3 DNA reads as TGTGCCAGCAGCGTCCAGGGGGCGAGGGGGGCCAACGTCCTGACTTTC.